Listed below are T cell receptor beta chains from one sample, sequenced in a study of T cell responses to AZD1222 COVID-19 vaccine. This table comes from immunoSEQ multiplex PCR, and its TCRdb copy is limited to in-frame clones, with some not included. The repertoire has around 100,000 clones, approximately 90% of them found once; the top ten carry 1.3%. The source material was peripheral blood, sampled on day 0 of AZD1222 vaccination. Every receptor here comes from an adult in good health. CDR3s include the opening cysteine and the closing phenylalanine or tryptophan. A D gene is named only where the DNA matches it firmly. Size is omitted from some rows. Given values are once, few, many or a class for expanded clones.

CASSITRIYNEQFF	TGTGCCAGTAGTATAACCAGGATCTACAATGAGCAGTTCTTC	TRBV19	TRBJ2-1	NA	NA
CASSQYSELTIYF	TGTGCCAGCAGCCAATACAGCGAGCTCACCATATATTTT	TRBV11-2	TRBJ1-3	NA	NA
CASSQTLTKQGMNTEAFF	TGCGCCAGCAGCCAAACCCTTACAAAACAGGGAATGAACACTGAAGCTTTCTTT	TRBV4-1	TRBJ1-1	few	NA
CGAGNNSPLHF	TGTGGGGCAGGTAATAATTCACCCCTCCACTTT	TRBV28	TRBJ1-6	NA	NA
CASSGTSGDTQYF	TGTGCCAGCTCCGGGACTAGCGGGGATACGCAGTATTTT	TRBV12-3/TRBV12-4	TRBJ2-3	once	TRBD2
CASSPGVGGTDTQYF	TGCGCCAGCAGCCCCGGCGTAGGAGGCACAGATACGCAGTATTTT	TRBV5-1	TRBJ2-3	once	NA
CASNDRGFEKLFF	TGTGCCAGTAACGACAGGGGTTTTGAAAAACTGTTTTTT	TRBV19	TRBJ1-4	NA	TRBD1
CASSAPRGLEGGYTF	TGTGCCAGCAGTGCTCCTCGGGGACTTGAGGGAGGCTACACCTTC	TRBV28	TRBJ1-2	NA	NA
CASSFVQGGNTEAFF	TGTGCCAGCAGCTTTGTCCAGGGGGGGAACACTGAAGCTTTCTTT	TRBV11-1	TRBJ1-1	few	TRBD1
CASRQGGRGDYGYTF	TGTGCCAGCCGGCAGGGCGGGCGAGGGGACTATGGCTACACCTTC	TRBV6-5	TRBJ1-2	NA	NA
CASSAPSGGFNTGELFF	TGTGCCAGTAGTGCCCCTAGCGGGGGCTTTAACACCGGGGAGCTGTTTTTT	TRBV19	TRBJ2-2	NA	TRBD2
CASSMGTGTGEPDTQYF	TGTGCCAGTAGTATGGGTACCGGGACAGGGGAGCCAGATACGCAGTATTTT	TRBV19	TRBJ2-3	NA	TRBD1
CASSLGTNQETQYF	TGCGCCAGCAGCTTAGGGACAAACCAAGAGACCCAGTACTTC	TRBV5-1	TRBJ2-5	NA	NA
CASSSIGTGWGYTF	TGTGCCAGCAGTTCTATCGGGACAGGGTGGGGCTACACCTTC	TRBV6-5	TRBJ1-2	NA	TRBD1
CASSDRGGYTF	TGTGCCAGCAGTGACAGGGGTGGCTACACCTTC	TRBV6-2/TRBV6-3	TRBJ1-2	NA	TRBD1
CAWSPARDSPLHF	TGTGCCTGGAGTCCAGCCCGCGATTCACCCCTCCACTTT	TRBV30	TRBJ1-6	NA	NA
CASSLDLRKLFF	TGTGCCAGCAGCCTGGACCTGCGAAAACTGTTTTTT	TRBV6-5	TRBJ1-4	NA	NA
CASLPTGINYGYTF	TGTGCCAGCCTTCCTACAGGGATTAACTATGGCTACACCTTC	TRBV7-9	TRBJ1-2	NA	NA
CASSFIAGGPYEQYF	TGTGCCAGCAGCTTCATAGCGGGGGGGCCCTACGAGCAGTACTTC	TRBV7-2	TRBJ2-7	NA	TRBD2
CASSQGEGNQPQHF	TGCGCCAGCAGCCAGGGCGAGGGGAATCAGCCCCAGCATTTT	TRBV4-1	TRBJ1-5	NA	NA
CASSQDGSGRTNTEAFF	TGTGCCAGCAGCCAAGATGGGTCAGGGAGGACGAACACTGAAGCTTTCTTT	TRBV4-2	TRBJ1-1	NA	NA
CASRGDSNQPQHF	TGTGCCAGCAGGGGAGATAGCAATCAGCCCCAGCATTTT	TRBV2	TRBJ1-5	few	NA
CASSQGWRGSGANVLTF	TGTGCCAGCAGCCAAGGGTGGAGGGGCTCTGGGGCCAACGTCCTGACTTTC	TRBV3-1/TRBV3-2	TRBJ2-6	NA	NA
CASSAGTGRDKLFF	TGTGCCAGCAGCGCCGGGACAGGGCGGGATAAACTGTTTTTT	TRBV7-9	TRBJ1-4	NA	TRBD1
CASSQEAEQFF	TGTGCCAGCTCACAAGAGGCTGAGCAGTTCTTC	TRBV18	TRBJ2-1	NA	NA
CASSFQGNPLQQYF	TGTGCCAGCAGTTTCCAGGGAAACCCCCTCCAGCAGTACTTC	TRBV28	TRBJ2-7	NA	NA
CASSQAGMGTDTQYF	TGTGCCAGCAGCCAAGCGGGGATGGGCACAGATACGCAGTATTTT	TRBV3-1/TRBV3-2	TRBJ2-3	NA	NA
CASRGQGRLYGYTF	TGTGCCAGCAGGGGACAGGGGCGCCTCTATGGCTACACCTTC	TRBV2	TRBJ1-2	NA	TRBD1
CASSLGGRSRYEQYF	TGCGCCAGCAGCTTGGGAGGCAGGTCCCGCTACGAGCAGTACTTC	TRBV5-1	TRBJ2-7	NA	NA
CASSSLTATGELFF	TGTGCCAGCAGTTCCCTGACAGCCACCGGGGAGCTGTTTTTT	TRBV6-6	TRBJ2-2	NA	NA
CASSPRGGQRDTEAFF	TGTGCCAGCAGCCCCCGGGGGGGACAGAGGGACACTGAAGCTTTCTTT	TRBV7-2	TRBJ1-1	NA	TRBD1
CASSLYDRGPPISGNTIYF	TGTGCCAGCAGCTTATACGACAGGGGGCCACCAATCTCTGGAAACACCATATATTTT	TRBV7-6	TRBJ1-3	NA	TRBD1
CASSEAGGDLLGNYGYTF	TGTGCCAGCAGTGAAGCGGGGGGTGACCTTTTAGGAAACTATGGCTACACCTTC	TRBV6-1	TRBJ1-2	NA	NA
CASSLRQGGREKLFF	TGTGCCAGCAGCTTGAGGCAGGGAGGACGGGAAAAACTGTTTTTT	TRBV5-6	TRBJ1-4	once	NA
CASSLSPLDTQYF	TGTGCCAGCAGTTTAAGCCCCCTAGATACGCAGTATTTT	TRBV12-3/TRBV12-4	TRBJ2-3	NA	NA
CASSATSRQETQYF	TGTGCCAGCAGCGCGACTAGTAGGCAAGAGACCCAGTACTTC	TRBV2	TRBJ2-5	NA	NA
CASSASHRDPRREQYF	TGTGCCAGCAGCGCTAGCCACCGGGACCCCAGGAGGGAGCAGTACTTC	TRBV11-1	TRBJ2-7	NA	NA
CASSKVMVGAGGKETQYF	TGTGCCAGCAGCAAAGTAATGGTGGGAGCGGGGGGAAAAGAGACCCAGTACTTC	TRBV21-1	TRBJ2-5	NA	NA
CASSSNRNTEAFF	TGTGCCAGCAGCTCGAACAGAAACACTGAAGCTTTCTTT	TRBV7-2	TRBJ1-1	NA	NA
CASSLGGPGEQYF	TGTGCCAGCAGCTTAGGGGGCCCCGGCGAGCAGTACTTC	TRBV11-2	TRBJ2-7	NA	NA
CASSSSRVEAFF	TGTGCCAGCAGTTCCTCTCGAGTAGAAGCTTTCTTT	TRBV11-2	TRBJ1-1	NA	NA
CASSFMTSNTGELFF	TGCGCCAGCAGCTTTATGACATCTAACACCGGGGAGCTGTTTTTT	TRBV5-1	TRBJ2-2	once	NA
CASSSGNTIYF	TGTGCCAGTAGCTCTGGAAACACCATATATTTT	TRBV28	TRBJ1-3	NA	NA
CASRGPHILHF	TGTGCCAGCAGGGGACCCCATATCCTCCACTTT	TRBV28	TRBJ1-6	NA	NA
CASSPSMRGPRVQSPLHF	TGTGCCAGCTCACCAAGTATGAGAGGACCGCGGGTCCAATCACCCCTCCACTTT	TRBV18	TRBJ1-6	NA	NA
CASSLHAGTNTEAFF	TGTGCCAGCAGCTTACACGCAGGGACTAACACTGAAGCTTTCTTT	TRBV7-2	TRBJ1-1	once	NA
CASSRLGQADTEAFF	TGTGCCAGCAGCAGATTGGGGCAGGCCGACACTGAAGCTTTCTTT	TRBV6-5	TRBJ1-1	NA	NA
CASSRLAGGPGELFF	TGTGCCAGCAGCCGACTAGCGGGGGGGCCTGGGGAGCTGTTTTTT	TRBV14	TRBJ2-2	NA	TRBD2
CASSSTVGTEAFF	TGTGCCAGCAGCTCGACGGTGGGCACTGAAGCTTTCTTT	TRBV5-6	TRBJ1-1	NA	NA
CATSRDRQGAGDTQYF	TGTGCCACCAGCAGAGATCGACAGGGGGCAGGGGATACGCAGTATTTT	TRBV15	TRBJ2-3	NA	TRBD1
CASSLTTGASNQPQHF	TGTGCCAGCAGCTTAACCACTGGGGCAAGCAATCAGCCCCAGCATTTT	TRBV5-6	TRBJ1-5	NA	NA
CASSIYGPSDSGNTIYF	TGTGCCAGTAGTATTTACGGGCCCTCCGACTCTGGAAACACCATATATTTT	TRBV19	TRBJ1-3	few	NA
CATQTGWKDTEAFF	TGTGCCACCCAGACAGGGTGGAAGGACACTGAAGCTTTCTTT	TRBV28	TRBJ1-1	NA	TRBD1